This entry lists 24 T cell receptor beta chains sequenced from one sample in a study of T cell repertoires in breast cancer. An expanded emulsion RT-PCR with primers for all TCR V genes paired CD8+ T cell chains. Blocking oligonucleotides added to a second nested PCR suppressed unpaired genes. TCRdb reprocessed the emulsion pairing reads with MiXCR, giving one entry per CDR3 protein. Found here are about 4,400 distinct CDR3 sequences, over 35% of them singletons; the top ten hold approximately 33%. Sequencing was performed on CD8+ T cells. The receptors stem from a pool of human donors with breast cancer or a healthy control (not recorded which).

A remark on this clonotype: Sequence at one end of the junction differs from germline and may be a read error. The chain joins TRBV24-1 to TRBJ2-2, with 8 bases lining up with TRBD1. CDR1 KGHDR and CDR2 SFDVKD come from the germline V gene. CDR3 size: 16 residues. The CDR3 region has the DNA TGTGCCGCCAGTGTGGGGGGACAGGTTAACACCGGGGAGCTGTTTTTT. It specifies CAASVGGQVNTGELFF.

The chain employs TRBV5-1 and TRBJ2-5; 9 positions agree with TRBD1. The germline gives CDR1 SGHRS, CDR2 YFSETQ. The length of the CDR3 is 16 residues. Trimming took 4 bases from V and 7 from J; bases not matched to a gene: 14. CDR3 residues: CASSTQGQGGEGTQYF. In nucleotides, the CDR3 is TGCGCCAGCAGCACCCAGGGACAGGGTGGAGAAGGGACCCAGTACTTC.

This clonotype was found once. For the CDR3, the DNA is TGTGCCAGCAGCCCGGGACCGAACTATGGCTACACCTTC. This translates into CASSPGPNYGYTF. V and J are TRBV7-3 and TRBJ1-2, with D perhaps TRBD1 (5 bases). From germline, CDR1 is SGHTA and CDR2 FQGTGA. The V end lost 5 bases, the J end lost 2 bases, and 9 bases lay between the germline ends. The CDR3 length is 13 residues. The full variable domain, its missing parts supplied by reference TRBV7-3 and TRBJ1-2, is GAGVSQTPSNKVTEKGKYVELRCDPISGHTALYWYRQSLGQGPEFLIYFQGTGAADDSGLPNDRFFAVRPEGSVSTLKIQRTERGDSAVYLCASSPGPNYGYTFGSGTRLTVV.

The V gene is TRBV6-5, the J gene TRBJ1-2; D gene unclear. This CDR3 comprises 15 residues. The germline gives CDR1 MNHEY, CDR2 SVGAGI. Trimming shortened V by 0 bases and J by 0 bases, and 8 bases separated the two germline ends. Written as DNA, the CDR3 is TGTGCCAGCAGTTACTCGTTCTCTTCTAACTATGGCTACACCTTC. It codes for CASSYSFSSNYGYTF.

As regards this clonotype: This CDR3 fails to terminate in the conserved phenylalanine or tryptophan, so it likely reflects a read error. V usage is TRBV28 and J usage is TRBJ1-5; TRBD1 might be the D (6 bases). The germline V gene has CDR1 MDHEN and CDR2 SYDVKM. This CDR3 comprises 16 residues. The CDR3 spells CASRQGGGMGNQPQHS. As DNA, the CDR3 is TGTGCCAGCAGGCAGGGAGGGGGTATGGGCAATCAGCCTCAGCATTCT.

This clonotype was observed many times. The genes are TRBV11-3 and TRBJ2-3; TRBD1 might be the D (5 bases). The CDR3 sequence is 15 residues long. V dropped 5 bases and J dropped 4 bases, with 16 bases sitting between them. Germline CDR1 reads SGHNT; CDR2 reads YENEEA. This chain's CDR3 is CASSPRQGWSDTQYF. The CDR3 coding sequence is TGTGCCAGCAGCCCTCGCCAGGGATGGTCAGATACGCAGTATTTT. The entire variable domain, with the rest obtained from reference TRBV11-3 and TRBJ2-3, is as follows: EAGVVQSPRYKIIEKKQPVAFWCNPISGHNTLYWYLQNLGQGPELLIRYENEEAVDDSQLPKDRFSAERLKGVDSTLKIQPAELGDSAVYLCASSPRQGWSDTQYFGPGTRLTVL.

As for this clonotype: A much larger clonotype is one base distant, so this may be a read error. The chain employs TRBV2 and TRBJ2-2; a possible D gene is TRBD2 (5 bases). Germline V lookup: CDR1 SNHLY, CDR2 FYNNEI. The CDR3 covers 15 residues. The DNA for the CDR3 is TGTGCCAGCAGTGTAGCGAGTGGGTACACCGGGGAGCTGTATTTT. Translated: CASSVASGYTGELYF.

V is TRBV6-5 and J is TRBJ2-3, with 7 bases lining up with TRBD2. V was clipped by 4 bases and J by 10 bases; unmatched bases: 8. The germline V gene has CDR1 MNHEY and CDR2 SVGAGI. The CDR3 loop spans 13 amino acids. The CDR3 coding sequence is TGTGCCAGCAGTTTGGGAGGGCGGAGTGCGCAGTATTTT. Its protein is CASSLGGRSAQYF.

Many counts were recorded for this clonotype. The chain uses TRBV20-1 and TRBJ1-1; 10 bases fit TRBD1. The CDR3 has 14 residues. Unmatched junction bases numbered 5, after V lost 3 bases and J lost 4 bases. The V gene's germline CDR1 is DFQATT and CDR2 SNEGSKA (reference sequence). The CDR3 DNA reads as TGCAGTGCTAGTAGACAGGGGGCTGGCACTGAAGCTTTCTTT. This codes for CSASRQGAGTEAFF.

The chain joins TRBV3-1 to TRBJ1-2, with D possibly TRBD1 on 5 matching bases. V was cut by 8 bases and J by 5 bases, with 12 bases left in between. Germline V gene lookup returns CDR1 LGHDT and CDR2 YNNKEL (reference sequence). The CDR3 loop spans 12 amino acids. The CDR3 is CASQRGAYGYTF. CDR3 DNA: TGTGCCAGCCAAAGGGGAGCGTATGGCTACACCTTC. Looking up the rest from reference TRBV3-1 and TRBJ1-2 gives the full variable domain: DTAVSQTPKYLVTQMGNDKSIKCEQNLGHDTMYWYKQDSKKFLKIMFSYNNKELIINETVPNRFSPKSPDKAHLNLHINSLELGDSAVYFCASQRGAYGYTFGSGTRLTVV.

A remark on this clonotype: It may be a read error: a sequence one base away is much more abundant. The CDR3 sequence: CASSLRGRVDKGYTF. The CDR3 DNA reads as TGTGCCAGCAGTTTGCGGGGCAGGGTCGATAAAGGCTACACCTTC. The chain recombines TRBV12-3 or TRBV12-4 with TRBJ1-2; D may be TRBD1 (5 bases). The CDR3 covers 15 residues. With 3 bases removed from V and 8 bases from J, the gap between germline ends came to 19 bases.

Concerning this clonotype itself: One end of the junction is discordant with germline, which a read error may explain. The chain links TRBV27 to TRBJ2-1; 9 bases match TRBD2. Germline CDR1 reads MNHEY; CDR2 reads SMNVEV (reference sequence). This CDR3 contains 18 residues. The CDR3 loop reads CASSLATSGSPGRNEQFF. CDR3 in DNA: TGCGCCAGCAGTTTGGCGACTAGCGGCTCCCCCGGAAGGAATGAGCAGTTCTTC.

This clonotype was seen more than once but under ten times. V and J are TRBV27 and TRBJ2-1, with 9 bases matching TRBD1. Trimming cost V 5 bases and J 8 bases; bases outside gene matches: 16. CDR3 length equals 17 residues. The germline CDR1 and CDR2 sequences are MNHEY and SMNVEV (reference sequence). CDR3 DNA sequence: TGTGCCAGCAGTGTAGGGACCGGGACAGGGAATTTATATGAGCAGTTCTTC. It codes for CASSVGTGTGNLYEQFF.

This sequence joins TRBV28 and TRBJ2-7; D is perhaps TRBD2 (6 bases). V gave up 4 bases and J gave up 6 bases, with 10 bases separating them. The CDR3 consists of 12 residues. Per the germline V gene, CDR1 is MDHEN and CDR2 is SYDVKM. CDR3 amino acids: CASSWGDPEQYV. The CDR3 DNA follows: TGTGCCAGCAGTTGGGGGGACCCCGAGCAGTACGTC.

This clonotype was counted at least ten times. The CDR3 spells CAASGADTQYF. CDR3 nucleotide sequence: TGTGCCGCATCCGGCGCAGATACGCAGTATTTT. The rearrangement uses TRBV24-1 and TRBJ2-3; D is undetermined. V shed 12 bases and J shed 4 bases, with 10 bases lying between them. The V gene's germline CDR1 is KGHDR and CDR2 SFDVKD. This CDR3 is 11 amino acids long.

This clonotype was recorded only once. The rearrangement links TRBV29-1 to TRBJ2-2; D possibly corresponds to TRBD1 (5 bases). This CDR3 is built from 12 residues. Trimming took 4 bases from V and 6 from J, leaving 9 bases between them. Germline-derived CDR1 and CDR2 are SQVTM and ANQGSEA. The chain's CDR3 is CSVVAGSGELFF. CDR3 sequence (DNA): TGCAGCGTTGTTGCAGGGTCCGGGGAGCTGTTTTTT.

The chain's CDR3 is CASSLIAYEQYF. The CDR3 DNA sequence: TGTGCCAGCAGTTTAATCGCCTACGAGCAGTACTTC. The gene calls are TRBV28 and TRBJ2-7; D call uncertain. CDR3 length: 12 amino acids. Trimming removed 2 bases from V and 2 bases from J, with 4 bases in between. Germline CDR1 MDHEN, CDR2 SYDVKM.

A remark on this clonotype: This may arise from a read error, as a much more abundant clone is one base away. The chain is built from TRBV2 and TRBJ2-7; possibly TRBD2 for D (6 bases). The CDR3 is 14 amino acids. Trimming stripped 8 bases from V and 1 base from J, with 15 bases between. From germline, CDR1 is SNHLY and CDR2 FYNNEI. DNA of the CDR3: TGTGCCAGCTCGTGGAGGGACTCTTCCTACGAGCAGTACTTC. It codes for CASSWRDSSYEQYF.

This clonotype has at least ten counts. The chain links TRBV18 to TRBJ2-7; D is unresolved. Germline CDR1 reads KGHSH; CDR2 reads LQKENI. This CDR3 comprises 15 residues. Trimming took off 5 bases at V and 6 bases at J, with 20 bases between the two ends. CDR3 bases: TGTGCCAGCTCATCCCTGCTGCACCGCCGCGGCGAGCAGTACTTC. Translated: CASSSLLHRRGEQYF.

Sample share makes this clonotype medium-sized (0.01 to 0.1%). J is TRBJ2-4 and V is TRBV28, with D possibly called TRBD1 or TRBD2 (6 bases each). Trimming removed 5 bases from V and 0 bases from J, with 17 bases in between. The CDR3 spans 17 residues. Germline V lookup: CDR1 MDHEN, CDR2 SYDVKM. DNA of the CDR3: TGTGCCAGCAGTCCAGGAGGGGGGTTAGGAGCCAAAAACATTCAGTACTTC. The encoded protein is CASSPGGGLGAKNIQYF.

The V and J genes are TRBV4-1 and TRBJ1-1; D unresolved. Trimming stripped 4 bases from V and 4 bases from J, with 19 bases between. Germline CDR1 MGHRA, CDR2 YSYEKL. The CDR3 runs 16 residues. The CDR3 region has the DNA TGCGCCAGCAGCCGAAGAACCCCCCCCGATGCCACTGAAGCTTTCTTT. This translates into CASSRRTPPDATEAFF.

This clonotype was recorded at least ten times. The chain has TRBV7-2 and TRBJ1-2, with 8 positions matching TRBD1. This CDR3 has 14 residues. Germline loops: CDR1 SGHTA, CDR2 FQGNSA. V trimming: 5 bases; J trimming: 7 bases; junction bases outside the gene matches: 9. CDR3 bases: TGTGCCAGCAGCCAGGGACAGGTTGTGACTGGCTACACCTTC. It codes for CASSQGQVVTGYTF.

V is TRBV7-9 and J is TRBJ1-1; maybe TRBD1 (6 bases). This CDR3 has 17 amino acids. The germline V gene has CDR1 SEHNR and CDR2 FQNEAQ (reference sequence). The V and J ends lost 4 bases and 1 base respectively, with 19 bases between them. The CDR3, as DNA: TGTGCCAGCAGCTCCCCTGGCGGGGGGGCAGGGAACACTGAAGCTTTCTTT. This gives the protein CASSSPGGGAGNTEAFF.

The chain couples TRBV7-9 to TRBJ1-1; unclear D gene. The V end lost 6 bases, the J end lost 1 base, and 15 bases lay between the germline ends. The CDR3 length is 15 residues. Germline lookup yields CDR1 SEHNR and CDR2 FQNEAQ (reference sequence). The CDR3 DNA is TGTGCCAGCAGTCTAGGGAGGACGGAGAACACTGAAGCTTTCTTT. Translated: CASSLGRTENTEAFF.